A single sample is the source of the 13 T cell receptor beta chains below, sequenced in a study of radiation and T cells in renal cell carcinoma. Assay: immunoSEQ multiplex PCR; the TCRdb copy retains only in-frame clones and omits some. The sample lists approximately 120,000 clones, over 75% seen once, with 5.8% in the top ten. Noted time point: blood 2 weeks post-SBRT. This sample's treatment: 15 Gy SBRT to primary tumor, nephrectomy 4 weeks later. The source material was blood, sampled from a patient whose treatment included radiotherapy and nephrectomy. The receptors come from a man aged 45 to 65 with renal cell carcinoma.

The chain combines TRBV4-2 with TRBJ2-3; possible D gene TRBD1, 6 bases. The CDR3 totals 16 residues. V lost 4 bases to trimming and J lost 2 bases, with 16 bases between them. Per germline, CDR1 LGHNA and CDR2 YNFKEQ. CDR3 in amino acids: CASSPKQGRHTDTQYF. The CDR3, as DNA: TGTGCCAGCAGCCCCAAACAGGGCAGGCACACAGATACGCAGTATTTT.

This clone showed up just once. V is TRBV5-4 and J is TRBJ1-2; D call uncertain. The V end was cut by 3 bases, the J end by 7 bases, with 19 bases between. This CDR3 has 15 amino acids. Germline V CDR1 and CDR2: SGHNT, YYREEE (reference sequence). This chain's CDR3 is CASSSPRAFGSGYTF. In DNA form, the CDR3 reads TGTGCCAGCAGCTCGCCCCGCGCCTTCGGGAGTGGCTACACCTTC.

This clone was detected only once. The V gene is TRBV28, the J gene TRBJ1-5; D unresolved. Germline V gives CDR1 MDHEN, CDR2 SYDVKM. With 11 bases removed from V and 5 bases from J, the gap between germline ends came to 13 bases. CDR3 length: 12 amino acids. In nucleotides, the CDR3 is TGTGCCCACCGGAGATGGGATCAGCCCCAGCATTTT. Its translation is CAHRRWDQPQHF.

This CDR3 reads CASSSPGDRPNEQFF. In nucleotides, the CDR3 is TGTGCCAGCAGCTCCCCGGGGGACCGCCCCAATGAGCAGTTCTTC. This chain uses TRBV5-4 with TRBJ2-1, with a tentative D call TRBD2 (6 bases). Germline-derived CDR1 and CDR2 are SGHNT and YYREEE (reference sequence). V was trimmed by 3 bases and J by 6 bases, leaving 16 bases between them. This CDR3 is built from 15 residues.

The V call is TRBV19, the J call TRBJ1-2, with D possibly being TRBD1 (5 bases). CDR1 is LNHDA and CDR2 is SQIVND in the germline V gene (reference sequence). The CDR3 spans 11 residues. Trimming pared 6 bases from V and 9 bases from J, leaving 11 bases between. CDR3 sequence: CASRVGGSYTF. The CDR3 DNA sequence: TGTGCCAGTAGAGTGGGGGGAAGCTACACCTTC. Supplemented by reference TRBV19 and TRBJ1-2, the full variable domain reads DGGITQSPKYLFRKEGQNVTLSCEQNLNHDAMYWYRQDPGQGLRLIYYSQIVNDFQKGDIAEGYSVSREKKESFPLTVTSAQKNPTAFYLCASRVGGSYTFGSGTRLTVV.

This rearrangement joins TRBV5-1 to TRBJ1-1; D is uncertain. V lost 1 base and J lost 0, with 10 bases in between. The germline V gene has CDR1 SGHRS and CDR2 YFSETQ. CDR3 size: 15 residues. CDR3 in DNA: TGCGCCAGCAGCTTGCTCGCGGGCTTGAACACTGAAGCTTTCTTT. It codes for CASSLLAGLNTEAFF.

This clone was counted once. The chain combines TRBV6-4 with TRBJ2-7; 8 bases line up with TRBD2. This CDR3 has 15 amino acids. Trimming cost V 3 bases and J 3 bases; bases outside gene matches: 7. The germline V gene has CDR1 MRHNA and CDR2 SNTAGT. The CDR3 region is CASSDGGAGVYEQYF. The CDR3 bases are TGTGCCAGCAGTGATGGGGGAGCGGGAGTCTACGAGCAGTACTTC.

On this clone itself: This sample also contains other DNA sequences that code for the same CDR3. The chain couples TRBV18 to TRBJ1-5, with TRBD1 as a possible D gene (6 bases). The CDR3 is 14 amino acids. Germline V gene data show CDR1 as KGHSH and CDR2 as LQKENI. V shed 3 bases and J shed 1 base, with 7 bases lying between them. The CDR3, as DNA: TGTGCCAGCTCACCCCAGGGGAGCAATCAGCCCCAGCATTTT. It encodes CASSPQGSNQPQHF.

V is TRBV5-1 and J is TRBJ2-5; D tentatively fits TRBD1 or TRBD2 (7 bases each). V gave up 2 bases and J gave up 1 base, with 15 bases separating them. Germline V gene data show CDR1 as SGHRS and CDR2 as YFSETQ. This CDR3 comprises 16 residues. The DNA for the CDR3 is TGCGCCAGCAGCTTCCCAGGGGGGGGCCGCCAAGAGACCCAGTACTTC. Its protein is CASSFPGGGRQETQYF.

V is TRBV7-9 and J is TRBJ1-4; 7 bases line up with TRBD1. V shed 5 bases and J 1 base; nucleotides not matched to a gene: 7. The germline V gene has CDR1 SEHNR and CDR2 FQNEAQ (reference sequence). CDR3 length: 16 amino acids. CDR3 in DNA: TGTGCCAGCAGCCCAGGGGGAGGTATAACTAATGAAAAACTGTTTTTT. It yields the protein CASSPGGGITNEKLFF.

This chain uses TRBV9 with TRBJ2-1; 7 bases fit TRBD2. V lost 4 bases and J lost 7; bases outside the gene matches: 8. This CDR3 region has 14 residues. Germline V gene lookup returns CDR1 SGDLS and CDR2 YYNGEE. The chain's CDR3 is CASSPWTSSNEQFF. CDR3 coding DNA: TGTGCCAGCAGCCCTTGGACTAGTTCTAATGAGCAGTTCTTC.

As regards this clone: Sequence at one end of the junction differs from germline and may be a read error. The CDR3 DNA follows: TGTGCTAGCAGCTCCGGACGGTACAATGAGCAGTTCTTC. Translated: CASSSGRYNEQFF. This chain connects TRBV7-7 to TRBJ2-1; D ambiguous. Germline CDR1 is SSHAT and CDR2 is FNYEAQ (reference sequence). This CDR3 is 13 amino acids long. Based on the CDR3 plus reference TRBV7-7 and TRBJ2-1, the full variable domain is GAGVSQSPRYKVTKRGQDVTLRCDPISSHATLYWYQQALGQGPEFLTYFNYEAQPDKSGLPSDRFSAERPEGSISTLTIQRTEQRDSAMYRCASSSGRYNEQFFGPGTRLTVL.

V and J are TRBV30 and TRBJ2-7; no definite D call. Germline values: CDR1 GTSNPN, CDR2 SVGIG (reference sequence). Trimming cost V 3 bases and J 1 base, with 10 bases left between them. The CDR3 sequence is 13 residues long. This CDR3 reads CAWSRDSSYEQYF. CDR3 sequence (DNA): TGTGCCTGGAGCAGAGACTCGTCCTACGAGCAGTACTTC.